A selection of T cell receptor beta chains follows, all from one sample in a study of T-cell memory formation after mild COVID-19. TCRdb analysed the 5' RACE reads with MiXCR anew, one entry per CDR3 protein. The table shows under 150,000 distinct CDR3 sequences, with roughly 20% occurring only once. The sequenced sample was PBMCs or a T cell subset sorted from them (not recorded which). These receptors originate from a man younger than 35 who had mild COVID-19 (a few samples of this study predate the infection). Cell type and time point are not known. Each CDR3 is given with its conserved first and last residue. D genes are given only for firm matches. Rows give clone size only sometimes, using once, few, many, or a class for an expanded clone.

CDR3 protein | CDR3 DNA | V gene | D gene | J gene | clone size
CASSRGGPEETQYF | TGCGCCAGCAGCCGGGGGGGGCCGGAAGAGACCCAGTACTTC | TRBV4-3 | . | TRBJ2-5 | few
CASSYATVNEQFF | TGTGCCAGCAGTTACGCCACCGTCAATGAGCAGTTCTTC | TRBV6-6 | . | TRBJ2-1 | few
CASSFKPGGEQYF | TGTGCCAGCAGTTTCAAGCCCGGAGGCGAGCAGTACTTC | TRBV27 | . | TRBJ2-7 | once
CASSSPFRDTQYF | TGTGCCAGCAGCTCCCCGTTCAGGGATACGCAGTATTTT | TRBV7-9 | . | TRBJ2-3 | many
CASSLAHRGLAGFQETQYF | TGTGCCAGCAGTTTAGCGCATCGGGGACTAGCGGGTTTCCAAGAGACCCAGTACTTC | TRBV12-3/TRBV12-4 | TRBD2 | TRBJ2-5 | .
CATSSYSSGNGQAGELFF | TGTGCCACCAGCAGTTATTCGTCCGGGAACGGCCAAGCCGGGGAGCTGTTTTTT | TRBV15 | . | TRBJ2-2 | .
CASSDPGQGRMSYEQYF | TGTGCCAGCAGTGACCCAGGACAGGGGAGAATGTCCTACGAGCAGTACTTC | TRBV2 | TRBD1 | TRBJ2-7 | few
CASSSNTREGGSPYEQYF | TGTGCCAGCAGCTCCAATACGCGAGAGGGCGGGTCCCCCTACGAGCAGTACTTC | TRBV7-9 | . | TRBJ2-7 | .
CASSQERGNQPQHF | TGCGCCAGCAGCCAAGAAAGGGGGAATCAGCCCCAGCATTTT | TRBV4-1 | . | TRBJ1-5 | few
CASSYSDWSTEAFF | TGTGCCAGCAGCTACAGCGATTGGAGCACTGAAGCTTTCTTT | TRBV7-9 | . | TRBJ1-1 | .
CASSWRGVVEAFF | TGTGCCAGCAGCTGGAGGGGGGTGGTTGAAGCTTTCTTT | TRBV6-6 | . | TRBJ1-1 | .
CASSKVGRTDTQYF | TGTGCCAGCAGCAAAGTCGGACGCACAGATACGCAGTATTTT | TRBV21-1 | . | TRBJ2-3 | few
CASSLLNEKLFF | TGTGCCAGCAGCTTGCTTAATGAAAAACTGTTTTTT | TRBV5-6 | . | TRBJ1-4 | .
CASDRPGGYEQYF | TGTGCCAGCGATCGGCCAGGGGGCTACGAGCAGTACTTC | TRBV7-9 | TRBD1 | TRBJ2-7 | .
CASTRAGEETQYF | TGTGCCAGCACCCGGGCAGGGGAAGAGACCCAGTACTTC | TRBV7-8 | . | TRBJ2-5 | many
CASSLREGATNEKLFF | TGTGCCAGCAGTTTACGAGAGGGGGCAACTAATGAAAAACTGTTTTTT | TRBV6-6 | . | TRBJ1-4 | .
CSARGLGLAALEQYF | TGCAGTGCTAGGGGCCTGGGACTAGCGGCCTTGGAGCAGTACTTC | TRBV20-1 | TRBD2 | TRBJ2-7 | few
CASSQGVAGTQETQYF | TGCGCCAGCAGCCAAGGGGTAGCGGGGACCCAAGAGACCCAGTACTTC | TRBV4-1 | TRBD2 | TRBJ2-5 | .
CASSDRGLHNEQFF | TGCGCCAGCAGCGACAGGGGTCTTCACAATGAGCAGTTCTTC | TRBV5-1 | TRBD1 | TRBJ2-1 | .
CASSLTSRWVTEAFF | TGTGCCAGCAGCCTGACCTCTCGGTGGGTCACTGAAGCTTTCTTT | TRBV7-2 | . | TRBJ1-1 | .